What follows describes a single T cell receptor (beta chain). Its antigen is not known. TCRdb's copy holds only in-frame clones and misses some; the assay was immunoSEQ multiplex PCR. Of just over 20,000 clones in the sample, 85% were seen once. The source of the sample is a study of T cells in localized non-small cell lung cancer. The study's findings and limits: Adjacent lung had a median around 60 of the 100 largest tumor clones. A single tumor region was sequenced, leaving heterogeneity possible. Among the tissues sampled, uninvolved adjacent lung had the highest T cell clonality, above tumor.

The CDR3 has 13 amino acids. Trimming cost V 8 bases and J 2 bases, with 13 bases left between them. Germline CDR1 is MDHEN and CDR2 is SYDVKM. The sequence came from a woman aged 40-69 years with stage II squamous cell lung carcinoma. The sequencing used PBMCs, collected before any cancer treatment. The chain combines TRBV28 with TRBJ2-7; D gene unclear. The CDR3 DNA reads as TGTGCCAGCCTTTCCCCCCAGGCCTACGAGCAGTACTTC. Amino acid sequence: CASLSPQAYEQYF.